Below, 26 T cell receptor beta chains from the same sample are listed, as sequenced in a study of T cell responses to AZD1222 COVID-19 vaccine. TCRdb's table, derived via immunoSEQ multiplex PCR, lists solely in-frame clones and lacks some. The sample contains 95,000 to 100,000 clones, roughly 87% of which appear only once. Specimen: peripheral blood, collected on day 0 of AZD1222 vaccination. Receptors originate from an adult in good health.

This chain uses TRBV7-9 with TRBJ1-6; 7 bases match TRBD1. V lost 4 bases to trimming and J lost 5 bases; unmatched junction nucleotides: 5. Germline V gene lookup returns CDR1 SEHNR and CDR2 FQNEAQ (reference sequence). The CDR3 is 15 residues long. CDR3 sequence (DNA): TGTGCCAGCAGCTCCCGGGACAGTCATAATTCACCCCTCCACTTT. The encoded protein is CASSSRDSHNSPLHF.

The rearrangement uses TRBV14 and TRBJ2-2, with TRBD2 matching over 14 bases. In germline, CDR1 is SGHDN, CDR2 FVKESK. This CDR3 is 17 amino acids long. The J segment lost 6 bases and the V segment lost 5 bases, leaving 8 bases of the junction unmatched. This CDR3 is CASSTEPGLAGAGELFF. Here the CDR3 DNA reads TGTGCCAGCAGCACGGAGCCGGGACTAGCGGGAGCCGGGGAGCTGTTTTTT.

The CDR3 loop reads CASSVGTDSSGNTIYF. The CDR3 DNA follows: TGTGCCAGCAGCGTAGGGACGGACAGCTCTGGAAACACCATATATTTT. This chain links TRBV9 with TRBJ1-3, with D perhaps matching TRBD1 (6 bases). CDR1 is SGDLS, CDR2 YYNGEE, per germline. V gave up 0 bases and J gave up 0 bases, with 10 bases separating them. This CDR3 has 16 residues.

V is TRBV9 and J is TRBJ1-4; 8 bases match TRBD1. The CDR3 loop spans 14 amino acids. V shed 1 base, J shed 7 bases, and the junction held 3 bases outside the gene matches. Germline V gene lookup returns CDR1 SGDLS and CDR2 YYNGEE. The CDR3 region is CASSVLQGGEKLFF. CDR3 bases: TGTGCCAGCAGCGTATTACAGGGGGGTGAAAAACTGTTTTTT.

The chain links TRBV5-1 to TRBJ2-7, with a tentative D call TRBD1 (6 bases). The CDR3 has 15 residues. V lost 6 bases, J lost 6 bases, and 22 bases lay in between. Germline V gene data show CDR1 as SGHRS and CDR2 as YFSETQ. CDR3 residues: CASKKEQGSAVEQYF. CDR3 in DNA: TGCGCCAGCAAAAAAGAACAGGGATCTGCGGTCGAGCAGTACTTC.

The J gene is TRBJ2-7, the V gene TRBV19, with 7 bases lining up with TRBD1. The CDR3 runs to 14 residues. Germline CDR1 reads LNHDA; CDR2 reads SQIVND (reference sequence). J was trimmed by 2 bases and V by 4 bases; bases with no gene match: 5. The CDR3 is CASSTRDSAYEQYF. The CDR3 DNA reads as TGTGCCAGTAGTACCCGGGACAGCGCCTACGAGCAGTACTTC.

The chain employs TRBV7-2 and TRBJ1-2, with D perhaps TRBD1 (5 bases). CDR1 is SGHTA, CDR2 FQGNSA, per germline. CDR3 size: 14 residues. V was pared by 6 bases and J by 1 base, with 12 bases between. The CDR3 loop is CASRPTGDNYGYTF. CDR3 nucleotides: TGTGCCAGCAGACCCACAGGAGATAACTATGGCTACACCTTC.

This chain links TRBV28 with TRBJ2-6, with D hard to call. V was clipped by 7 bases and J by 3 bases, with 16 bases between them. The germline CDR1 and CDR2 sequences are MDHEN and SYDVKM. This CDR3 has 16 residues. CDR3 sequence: CASNPDGAGGANVLTF. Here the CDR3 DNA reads TGTGCCAGCAATCCAGACGGTGCCGGTGGGGCCAACGTCCTGACTTTC.

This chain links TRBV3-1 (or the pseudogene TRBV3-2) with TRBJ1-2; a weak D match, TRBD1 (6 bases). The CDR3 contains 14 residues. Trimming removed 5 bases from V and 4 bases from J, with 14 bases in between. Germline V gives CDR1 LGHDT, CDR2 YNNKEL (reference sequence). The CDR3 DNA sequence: TGTGCCAGCAGCGCACAGGGAGAGGGCTATGGCTACACCTTC. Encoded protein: CASSAQGEGYGYTF.

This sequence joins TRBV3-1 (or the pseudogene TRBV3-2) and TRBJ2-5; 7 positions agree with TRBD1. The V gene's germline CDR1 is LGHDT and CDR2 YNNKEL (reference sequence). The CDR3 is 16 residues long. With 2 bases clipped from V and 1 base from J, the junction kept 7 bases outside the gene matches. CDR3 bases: TGTGCCAGCAGCCAACGAGGGGGCGCGTTCCAAGAGACCCAGTACTTC. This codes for CASSQRGGAFQETQYF.

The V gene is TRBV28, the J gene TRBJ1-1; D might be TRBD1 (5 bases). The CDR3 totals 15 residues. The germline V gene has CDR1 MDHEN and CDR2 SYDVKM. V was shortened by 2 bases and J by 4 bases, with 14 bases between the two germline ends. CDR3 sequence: CASSLPIKGSTEAFF. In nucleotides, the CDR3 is TGTGCCAGCAGTTTACCTATTAAGGGGAGCACTGAAGCTTTCTTT.

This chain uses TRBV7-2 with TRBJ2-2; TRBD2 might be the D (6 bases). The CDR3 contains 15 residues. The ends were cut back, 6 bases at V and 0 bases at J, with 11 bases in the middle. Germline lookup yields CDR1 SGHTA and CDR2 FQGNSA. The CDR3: CASRLGLSNTGELFF. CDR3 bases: TGTGCCAGCAGATTGGGACTCTCGAACACCGGGGAGCTGTTTTTT.

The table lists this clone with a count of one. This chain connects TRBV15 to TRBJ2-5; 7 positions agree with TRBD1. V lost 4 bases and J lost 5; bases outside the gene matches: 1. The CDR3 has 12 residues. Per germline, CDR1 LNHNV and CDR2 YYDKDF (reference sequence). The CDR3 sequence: CATSKTGETQYF. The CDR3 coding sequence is TGTGCCACCAGCAAGACAGGGGAGACCCAGTACTTC. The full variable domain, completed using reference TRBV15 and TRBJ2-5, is DAMVIQNPRYQVTQFGKPVTLSCSQTLNHNVMYWYQQKSSQAPKLLFHYYDKDFNNEADTPDNFQSRRPNTSFCFLDIRSPGLGDTAMYLCATSKTGETQYFGPGTRLLVL.

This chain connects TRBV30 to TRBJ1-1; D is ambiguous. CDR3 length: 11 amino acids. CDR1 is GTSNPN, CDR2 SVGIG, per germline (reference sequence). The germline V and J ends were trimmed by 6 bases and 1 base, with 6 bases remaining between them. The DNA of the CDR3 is TGTGCCTGCATAAAGAACACTGAAGCTTTCTTT. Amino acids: CACIKNTEAFF. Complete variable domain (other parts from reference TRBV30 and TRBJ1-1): SQTIHQWPATLVQPVGSPLSLECTVEGTSNPNLYWYRQAAGRGLQLLFYSVGIGQISSEVPQNLSASRPQDRQFILSSKKLLLSDSGFYLCACIKNTEAFFGQGTRLTVV.

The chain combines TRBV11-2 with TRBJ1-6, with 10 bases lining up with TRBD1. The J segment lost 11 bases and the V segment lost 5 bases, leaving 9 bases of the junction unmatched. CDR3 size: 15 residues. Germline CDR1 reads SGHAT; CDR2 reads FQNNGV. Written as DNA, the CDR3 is TGTGCCAGCAGCACCGGACAGGGGGTGGGTCCACCCCTCCACTTT. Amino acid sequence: CASSTGQGVGPPLHF.

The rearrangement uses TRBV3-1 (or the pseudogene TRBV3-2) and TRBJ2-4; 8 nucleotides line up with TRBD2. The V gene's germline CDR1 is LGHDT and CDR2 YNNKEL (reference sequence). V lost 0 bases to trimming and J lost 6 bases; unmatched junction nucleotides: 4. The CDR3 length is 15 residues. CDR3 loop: CASSQDGTSGNIQYF. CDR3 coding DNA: TGTGCCAGCAGCCAAGATGGAACTAGCGGAAACATTCAGTACTTC.

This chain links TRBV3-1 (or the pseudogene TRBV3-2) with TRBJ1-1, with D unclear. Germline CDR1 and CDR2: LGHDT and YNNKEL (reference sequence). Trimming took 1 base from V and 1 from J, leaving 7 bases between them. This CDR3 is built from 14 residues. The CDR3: CASSQVQTNTEAFF. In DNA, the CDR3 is TGTGCCAGCAGCCAAGTCCAGACGAACACTGAAGCTTTCTTT.

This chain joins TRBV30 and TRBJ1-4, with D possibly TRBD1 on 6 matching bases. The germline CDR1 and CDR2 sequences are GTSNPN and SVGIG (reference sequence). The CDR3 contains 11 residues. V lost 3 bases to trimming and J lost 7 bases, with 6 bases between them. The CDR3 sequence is CAWRGGEKLFF. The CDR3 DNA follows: TGTGCCTGGAGAGGGGGTGAAAAACTGTTTTTT.

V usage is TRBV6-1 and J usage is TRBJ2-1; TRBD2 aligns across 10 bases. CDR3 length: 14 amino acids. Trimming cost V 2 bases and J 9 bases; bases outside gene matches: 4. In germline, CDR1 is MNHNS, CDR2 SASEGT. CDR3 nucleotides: TGTGCCAGCAGTGAAAGCGGGAGGGATAGTGAGCAGTTCTTC. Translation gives CASSESGRDSEQFF.

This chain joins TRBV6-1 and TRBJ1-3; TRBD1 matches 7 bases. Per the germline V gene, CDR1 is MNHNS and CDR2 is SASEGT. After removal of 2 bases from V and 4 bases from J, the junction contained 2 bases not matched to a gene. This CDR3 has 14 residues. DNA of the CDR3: TGTGCCAGCAGTGAACCGGGACAGGGAAACACCATATATTTT. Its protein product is CASSEPGQGNTIYF.

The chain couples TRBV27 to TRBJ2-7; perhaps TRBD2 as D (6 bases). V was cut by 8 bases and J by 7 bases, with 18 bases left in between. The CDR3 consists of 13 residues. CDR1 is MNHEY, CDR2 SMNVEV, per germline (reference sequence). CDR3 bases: TGTGCCAGCGCCGGCGGGATTGCCCTGGAGCAGTACTTC. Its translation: CASAGGIALEQYF.

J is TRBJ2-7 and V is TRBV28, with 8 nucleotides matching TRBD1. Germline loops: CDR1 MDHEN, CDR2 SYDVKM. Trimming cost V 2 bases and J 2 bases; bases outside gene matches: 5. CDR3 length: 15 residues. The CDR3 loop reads CASSLAGTGTYEQYF. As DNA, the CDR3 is TGTGCCAGCAGTTTAGCCGGGACAGGCACCTACGAGCAGTACTTC.

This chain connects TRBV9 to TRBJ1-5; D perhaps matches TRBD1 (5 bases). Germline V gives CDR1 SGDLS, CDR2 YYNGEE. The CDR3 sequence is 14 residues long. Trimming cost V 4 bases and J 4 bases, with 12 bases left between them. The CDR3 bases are TGTGCCAGCAGCTCTCCGGGGCTAAATCAGCCCCAGCATTTT. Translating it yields CASSSPGLNQPQHF.

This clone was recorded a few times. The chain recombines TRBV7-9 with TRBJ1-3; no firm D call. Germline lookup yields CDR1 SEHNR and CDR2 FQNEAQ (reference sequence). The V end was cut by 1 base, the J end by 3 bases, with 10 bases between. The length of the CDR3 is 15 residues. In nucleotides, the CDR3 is TGTGCCAGCAGCTTAGGGGGTAGTATTGGAAACACCATATATTTT. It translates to CASSLGGSIGNTIYF.

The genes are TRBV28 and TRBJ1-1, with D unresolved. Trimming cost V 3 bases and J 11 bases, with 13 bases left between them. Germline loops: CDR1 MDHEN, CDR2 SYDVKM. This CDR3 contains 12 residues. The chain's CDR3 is CASSFPRDEAFF. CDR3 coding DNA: TGTGCCAGCAGTTTTCCGCGAGATGAGGCTTTCTTT. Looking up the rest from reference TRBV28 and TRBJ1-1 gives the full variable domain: DVKVTQSSRYLVKRTGEKVFLECVQDMDHENMFWYRQDPGLGLRLIYFSYDVKMKEKGDIPEGYSVSREKKERFSLILESASTNQTSMYLCASSFPRDEAFFGQGTRLTVV.

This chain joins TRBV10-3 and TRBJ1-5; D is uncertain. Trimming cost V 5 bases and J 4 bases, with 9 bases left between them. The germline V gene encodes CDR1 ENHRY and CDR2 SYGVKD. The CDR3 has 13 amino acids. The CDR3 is CAISSEGNQPQHF. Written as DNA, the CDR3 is TGTGCCATCAGTTCCGAGGGTAATCAGCCCCAGCATTTT.